The 8 T cell receptor beta chains in this list originate from one sample, sequenced in a study of shared clonotypes between healthy human individuals. Libraries were prepared by immunoSEQ multiplex PCR; TCRdb keeps only in-frame clonotypes and omits some of them. The table lists under 350,000 clones, about nine tenths of them singletons. Input material: memory CD8+ T cells sorted from blood. Subset here: CD45RO+ cells pooled with CCR7-negative TemRA cells. Receptors were obtained from a man aged 18 to 29 in good health.

This clone was seen at least ten times. The chain employs TRBV5-4 and TRBJ2-7; D assignment may be TRBD1 or TRBD2 (5 bases each). Trimming took 4 bases from V and 1 from J, leaving 12 bases between them. CDR3 length: 14 residues. Germline assignment: CDR1 SGHNT and CDR2 YYREEE (reference sequence). DNA of the CDR3: TGTGCCAGCAGCGACCGGGGCGTTTCCTACGAGCAGTACTTC. It encodes CASSDRGVSYEQYF.

The rearrangement links TRBV27 to TRBJ1-1; D uncertain. This CDR3 region has 15 residues. Germline V gene lookup returns CDR1 MNHEY and CDR2 SMNVEV (reference sequence). Between the trimmed V and J ends, which lost 2 bases and 8 bases, there was a span of 18 bases. CDR3: CASSLAGPGPKEAFF. The DNA for the CDR3 is TGTGCCAGCAGTTTAGCGGGCCCCGGGCCGAAAGAAGCTTTCTTT.

The chain couples TRBV5-4 to TRBJ2-7; the D call may be TRBD1 or TRBD2 (5 bases each). Trimming removed 3 bases from V and 2 bases from J, with 12 bases in between. CDR1 is SGHNT, CDR2 YYREEE, per germline (reference sequence). This CDR3 region has 14 residues. The CDR3 sequence is CASSSWGRAYEQYF. The CDR3 DNA is TGTGCCAGCAGCTCGTGGGGGAGAGCCTACGAGCAGTACTTC.

This clone was seen at least ten times. The genes are TRBV27 and TRBJ2-1; TRBD1 is a possible D gene (5 bases). CDR3 length: 15 residues. With 5 bases removed from V and 0 bases from J, the gap between germline ends came to 11 bases. Germline V lookup: CDR1 MNHEY, CDR2 SMNVEV (reference sequence). The CDR3 protein is CASSPRVFSYNEQFF. The CDR3 DNA reads as TGTGCCAGCAGTCCCAGGGTATTCTCCTACAATGAGCAGTTCTTC.

This chain uses TRBV27 with TRBJ1-1; no firm D call. Trimming removed 3 bases at V and 4 bases at J, with 6 bases between. This CDR3 has 12 residues. In germline, CDR1 is MNHEY, CDR2 SMNVEV (reference sequence). The CDR3 is CASSFWGTEAFF. In DNA form, the CDR3 reads TGTGCCAGCAGTTTTTGGGGCACTGAAGCTTTCTTT.

This clone was found a few times. This chain connects TRBV4-1 to TRBJ1-5; weak D call: TRBD1 (5 bases). V lost 4 bases and J 3 bases, leaving 13 bases between the germline ends. CDR3 length equals 15 residues. Germline V gene data show CDR1 as MGHRA and CDR2 as YSYEKL. CDR3 sequence: CASSPTRGDNQPQHF. CDR3 nucleotide sequence: TGCGCCAGCAGCCCTACCCGGGGGGACAATCAGCCCCAGCATTTT.

V gene TRBV15 combines with J gene TRBJ1-4, with D unclear. V was shortened by 0 bases and J by 7 bases, with 0 bases between the two germline ends. This CDR3 spans 11 amino acids. CDR1 and CDR2 from the germline V gene are LNHNV and YYDKDF (reference sequence). The CDR3 loop reads CATSRDEKLFF. The CDR3 DNA reads TGTGCCACCAGCAGAGATGAAAAACTGTTTTTT.

V gene TRBV7-8 combines with J gene TRBJ2-3; the match to TRBD2 covers 13 bases. The V gene end was trimmed by 4 bases and the J gene end by 3 bases; junction bases not matched to a gene: 7. Germline V gene lookup returns CDR1 SGHVS and CDR2 FQNEAQ. The CDR3 runs 17 residues. The CDR3 nucleotides read TGTGCCAGCAGCTCGCCGGGACTAGCGGGAATTACAGATACGCAGTATTTT. Translation gives CASSSPGLAGITDTQYF.